This paragraph reports one T cell receptor (beta chain). Its target antigen remains unknown. Within one base of it there is no much larger clone, and no base qualities were kept. TCRbeta CDR3 regions were sequenced with the immunoSEQ Assay. After extraction, genomic DNA underwent amplification by bias-controlled multiplex PCR, followed by high-throughput sequencing. The original methods were these. To quantify the absolute abundance of every unique TCRbeta CDR3 region, sequences were collapsed and filtered. T cell fraction was estimated by normalizing TCRbeta template counts to usable DNA, which was measured by amplifying reference genes present in all nucleated cells. Repertoire TCRs were annotated as SARS-CoV-2-specific by exact matching of V gene, CDR3 amino acid sequence and J gene to a known reactive TCR set. The reference SARS-CoV-2 TCR set came from MIRA and was filtered for enrichment in COVID-19-positive ImmuneCODE repertoires, removing public or cross-reactive TCRs. Drawing on the MIRA antigens, annotated TCRs were analysed further at the level of specific ORF or position within ORF. Breadth was defined as the number of annotated unique rearrangements divided by the total number of unique productive rearrangements, and depth was defined as the summed frequency of the annotated unique rearrangements. TCR breadth was compared between groups using two-sided Wilcoxon rank-sum tests. TCRdb provides this immuneACCESS table in a form limited to in-frame rearrangements. Some clones are lacking; in checked studies, under half of them reflect an unresolved V gene, and why the rest are absent is not known. The V and J calls and clone size are taken from that table; D and trimming were inferred from the DNA. Within this sample are about 390,000 clones, with over 80% of them counted one time only. The ten largest make up approximately 1.6% of the sample.

The treatment or condition label corresponds to: 15 to 20 received Ad26.COV2.S at low or high dose, single or two shots; 5 received placebo; per-sample allocation not given. For vaccine and placebo recipients, the sequenced repertoires came from samples collected on day 63 after the first injection. Cohort 1b enrolled around 24 adults aged 18-55 years at a single site in Boston, USA, between 29 July and 7 August 2020. As a vaccine, Ad26.COV2.S was a replication-incompetent adenovirus type 26 vector that expressed a prefusion-stabilized SARS-CoV-2 spike protein derived from the original Wuhan strain. CDR1 and CDR2 (MRHNA, SNTAGT) derive from the germline V gene. The V end gives up 6 bases and the J end 7 bases, leaving 17 bases in the junction not matched to a gene. The CDR3 has 17 amino acids, counting the end cysteine and phenylalanine. Only the CDR3 region is kept as DNA, spanning 51 bases read in frame from base 1.

This record comes from a study of Ad26.COV2.S vaccination and SARS-CoV-2 variants (dated by TCRdb to the early 2020s). Describing the broader study: Vaccine-arm donors were drawn from COV1001, a multicentre, randomized, double-blind, placebo-controlled phase I-IIa trial of Ad26.COV2.S in healthy adults. The TCR-sequenced set comprised approximately 32 samples: some 20 Ad26.COV2.S vaccine recipients, 5 placebo recipients and 8 SARS-CoV-2 convalescent individuals. TCRbeta repertoire sequencing served as the tool for gauging how specific and how broad the SARS-CoV-2-reactive T cell receptors were following Ad26.COV2.S vaccination. Trial participants were randomized into five groups of five, in which low-dose or high-dose Ad26.COV2.S was given once or twice, or placebo was given on both occasions. Blinding of investigators to trial group allocation was maintained during experiments and outcome assessment. Ad26.COV2.S was given intramuscularly at 5x10^10 or 1x10^11 viral particles, as a single shot or as two shots 56 days apart. Results and caveats for the whole study, not just this receptor: It was noted by the authors that total T cell responses may have been underestimated by the TCR breadth and depth analyses. The study lacked the statistical power to compare responses across vaccine doses or regimens. After vaccination, spike-specific CD8+ and CD4+ T cell responses were reported to show substantial breadth. Vaccine and placebo recipients had similar non-spike TCR breadth, a finding consistent with the vaccine containing only spike. Higher spike-specific TCR breadth was observed in Ad26.COV2.S recipients than in placebo recipients (P = 0.0014).

The receptor was derived from a person between 18 and 60 years old who received the Ad26.COV2.S COVID-19 vaccine or a placebo. The chain uses TRBV6-4 and TRBJ2-2, with 7 middle bases fitting TRBD1. This sample comprised peripheral blood, obtained in a trial of Ad26.COV2.S vaccine versus placebo. The base sequence is TGTGCCAGCAGCCTGACCCACGGGACAGCAACCATCGGGGAGCTGTTTTTT. It specifies CASSLTHGTATIGELFF.